Each of the 8 T cell receptor beta chains below was sequenced from the same sample in a study of blood T cell repertoires in COVID-19 (dated by TCRdb to about 2020). Library preparation used the immunoSEQ multiplex PCR assay. TCRdb took this table from immuneACCESS and kept in-frame rearrangements with V and J called. Such tables lack part of the clones; where checked against another copy, unresolved V genes explain under half of the gap, and the rest is unexplained. This sample gives some 250,000 clones in total; less than 90% of them show up just once. The ten largest clonotypes hold 10% to 15% of the sample. Sequencing was done on a sample of peripheral blood. The origin of the receptors is a woman in her 30s with COVID-19, enrolled during active disease.

The J gene is TRBJ2-7, the V gene TRBV5-6, with D possibly being TRBD1 (6 bases). The V end was cut by 2 bases, the J end by 5 bases, with 29 bases between. The CDR3 covers 19 residues. Germline V gene sequence: CDR1 SGHDT, CDR2 YYEEEE. In DNA form, the CDR3 reads TGTGCCAGCAGCTTTTACCCCCTCTTCAACAGGGTCAGCATCCACGAGCAGTACTTC. Translated, it gives CASSFYPLFNRVSIHEQYF.

CDR3 DNA: TGCGCCAGCAGTGAGTTTCGGGGTTTGGGGCGGGGGAAACGTCCCACAGATACGCAGTATTTT. Amino acids: CASSEFRGLGRGKRPTDTQYF. The V gene is TRBV10-2, the J gene TRBJ2-3; 7 bases are a match to TRBD2. This CDR3 contains 21 residues. J was trimmed by 2 bases and V by 1 base; bases with no gene match: 21. The V gene's germline CDR1 is WSHSY and CDR2 SAAADI.

This chain joins TRBV16 and TRBJ2-4; D possibly corresponds to TRBD2 (5 bases). V was trimmed by 1 base and J by 0 bases, leaving 13 bases between them. CDR1 is KGHSY, CDR2 FQNENV, per germline. CDR3 size: 17 residues. DNA for the CDR3: TGTGCCAGCAGCCAATACGGCGGGCGAAGAGCCAAAAACATTCAGTACTTC. This sequence encodes CASSQYGGRRAKNIQYF.

The V call is TRBV4-1, the J call TRBJ2-7, with 11 nucleotides matching TRBD2. CDR3 length: 14 residues. The ends lost 9 bases at V and 5 bases at J; junction bases unmatched: 9. Germline CDR1 and CDR2: MGHRA and YSYEKL. The CDR3: CARSIAGGHHEQYF. The CDR3 DNA sequence: TGCGCCAGGTCAATAGCGGGGGGGCATCACGAGCAGTACTTC.

This clone was detected only once. This chain uses TRBV10-2 with TRBJ1-6; no clear D. The CDR3 is made up of 15 amino acids. Germline CDR1 reads WSHSY; CDR2 reads SAAADI. Deletions cut 3 bases from V and 4 bases from J, with 10 bases between. CDR3 protein: CASSDGIGYNSPLHF. The DNA for the CDR3 is TGCGCCAGCAGTGACGGGATCGGTTATAATTCACCCCTCCACTTT.

DNA for the CDR3: TGTGCCAGCAGTTTTATGGGGCGCTGGGCTTTCTTT. Its translation: CASSFMGRWAFF. J is TRBJ1-1 and V is TRBV12-3 or TRBV12-4; a possible D gene is TRBD1 (5 bases). The CDR3 has 12 residues. The ends were cut back, 3 bases at V and 11 bases at J, with 13 bases in the middle.

For the CDR3, the DNA is TGTGCCAGCAGCTCAAGCGAGTACAGGGGGGATGAAAAACTGTTTTTT. Its protein product is CASSSSEYRGDEKLFF. The chain links TRBV14 to TRBJ1-4; TRBD1 matches 8 bases. The germline CDR1 and CDR2 sequences are SGHDN and FVKESK. The CDR3 is 16 residues long. The J segment lost 6 bases and the V segment lost 5 bases, leaving 11 bases of the junction unmatched. The variable domain in full, with the rest retrieved from reference TRBV14 and TRBJ1-4, is EAGVTQFPSHSVIEKGQTVTLRCDPISGHDNLYWYRRVMGKEIKFLLHFVKESKQDESGMPNNRFLAERTGGTYSTLKVQPAELEDSGVYFCASSSSEYRGDEKLFFGSGTQLSVL.

The chain is built from TRBV5-6 and TRBJ2-1; 7 bases line up with TRBD2. The CDR3 extends over 15 amino acids. J gave up 0 bases and V 5 bases, and 5 bases lay outside the gene matches. Germline CDR1 SGHDT, CDR2 YYEEEE. The CDR3 DNA sequence: TGTGCCAGCAGTCGCGGGAGAAACTCCTACAATGAGCAGTTCTTC. Translated, it gives CASSRGRNSYNEQFF.